These 20 T cell receptor beta chains share one sample of origin, sequenced in a study of shared clonotypes between healthy human individuals (dated by TCRdb to about 2020). Library prep was done by the immunoSEQ multiplex PCR assay. The clones in this table, taken by TCRdb from immuneACCESS, are in-frame only. Not every clone is retained; where verified, under half of the shortfall comes from an unresolved V gene, and the cause of the rest is unknown. In all, the sample holds about 2 million clones, and about 95% of those were seen once. In total, the top ten clones hold 0.85% to 1.3% of the sample. For the CD8 naive samples, CD45RO-negative cells were positively selected for CCR7, yielding a CD45RA+CCR7+ population from which TemRA cells were excluded. What was sequenced was naive CD8+ T cells sorted from blood. The cell subset or site label on this specimen signifies: CD45RA+CCR7+. Receptors originate from a man aged 18 to 30 in good health.

The chain links TRBV5-6 to TRBJ1-1, with D unclear. Germline-derived CDR1 and CDR2 are SGHDT and YYEEEE. This CDR3 region has 15 residues. The V gene lost 0 bases and the J gene lost 3 bases, with 12 bases spanning the gap. The CDR3 nucleotides are TGTGCCAGCAGCTTGGGGTGGGGTGGGGACACTGAAGCTTTCTTT. Translation: CASSLGWGGDTEAFF.

This clone appeared a single time. The rearrangement uses TRBV6-1 and TRBJ2-3, with D perhaps matching TRBD1 or TRBD2 (5 bases each). V lost 2 bases, J lost 0 bases, and 12 bases lay in between. Germline assignment: CDR1 MNHNS and CDR2 SASEGT. CDR3 length: 16 amino acids. The CDR3 protein is CASSEWGPRSTDTQYF. CDR3 in DNA: TGTGCCAGCAGTGAATGGGGACCCCGTAGCACAGATACGCAGTATTTT.

A word on this clone: A junction end diverges from the germline sequence, so it may reflect a read error. The V call is TRBV4-1, the J call TRBJ2-7, with D possibly TRBD2 on 8 matching bases. CDR3 length equals 13 residues. Germline values: CDR1 MGHRA, CDR2 YSYEKL. CDR3 amino acids: CASSQDGTAGVDF. CDR3 nucleotide sequence: TGCGCCAGCAGCCAAGATGGGACAGCGGGGGTGGACTTC.

This rearrangement joins TRBV27 to TRBJ2-7, with 7 bases fitting TRBD2. The CDR3 runs to 15 residues. In germline, CDR1 is MNHEY, CDR2 SMNVEV (reference sequence). V lost 0 bases to trimming and J lost 2 bases; unmatched junction nucleotides: 4. For the CDR3, the DNA is TGTGCCAGCAGTTTATCCGGACTAGGGACCTACGAGCAGTACTTC. Amino acids: CASSLSGLGTYEQYF.

The count of this clone is one. This chain connects TRBV2 to TRBJ1-4; possibly TRBD1 for D (5 bases). Between the trimmed V and J ends, which lost 4 bases and 10 bases, there was a span of 16 bases. Germline CDR1 and CDR2: SNHLY and FYNNEI. The length of the CDR3 is 14 residues. The CDR3 DNA reads TGTGCCAGCAGTGTAATAGGAGGGGACGGAAAACTGTTTTTT. Translated: CASSVIGGDGKLFF.

This chain uses TRBV5-1 with TRBJ2-5; 10 bases line up with TRBD1. The germline gives CDR1 SGHRS, CDR2 YFSETQ. CDR3 length: 15 residues. The V segment lost 4 bases and the J segment 5 bases; nucleotides outside the gene matches: 8. The CDR3 DNA sequence: TGCGCCAGCAGCCTAGGGACAGGGGCCGGGGAGACCCAGTACTTC. Translation gives CASSLGTGAGETQYF.

This chain connects TRBV30 to TRBJ1-2, with D hard to call. This CDR3 is built from 15 residues. Trimming removed 3 bases at V and 2 bases at J, with 16 bases between. Germline lookup yields CDR1 GTSNPN and CDR2 SVGIG (reference sequence). Here the CDR3 reads CAWRPRTEYNYGYTF. The CDR3 region has the DNA TGTGCCTGGAGACCCAGGACTGAATACAACTATGGCTACACCTTC.

V and J are TRBV5-8 and TRBJ2-7, with D possibly TRBD2 on 5 matching bases. V lost 6 bases and J 0 bases, leaving 16 bases between the germline ends. This CDR3 has 15 amino acids. Germline V gene lookup returns CDR1 SGHTS and CDR2 YDEGEE. The CDR3 is CASIVDPGGSYEQYF. The DNA of the CDR3 is TGTGCCAGCATTGTCGACCCCGGAGGCTCCTACGAGCAGTACTTC.

The genes are TRBV29-1 and TRBJ1-2; possibly TRBD1 for D (6 bases). Trimming pared 3 bases from V and 4 bases from J, leaving 18 bases between. The V gene's germline CDR1 is SQVTM and CDR2 ANQGSEA. The length of the CDR3 is 15 residues. The chain's CDR3 is CSVDGTGGAIYGYTF. In nucleotides, the CDR3 is TGCAGCGTTGACGGCACGGGGGGCGCAATCTATGGCTACACCTTC.

V gene TRBV10-3 combines with J gene TRBJ2-1; 9 bases line up with TRBD2. CDR3 length equals 15 residues. Germline-derived CDR1 and CDR2 are ENHRY and SYGVKD. V lost 2 bases to trimming and J lost 3 bases; unmatched junction nucleotides: 2. CDR3 sequence (DNA): TGTGCCATCAGTGAGGCTAGCGGGGACTACAATGAGCAGTTCTTC. The encoded protein is CAISEASGDYNEQFF.

The chain joins TRBV6-6 to TRBJ1-1; no definite D call. The CDR3 contains 15 residues. Germline V CDR1 and CDR2: MNHNY, SVGAGI (reference sequence). Trimming stripped 5 bases from V and 1 base from J, with 14 bases between. This CDR3 reads CASSTGPLRNTEAFF. The DNA for the CDR3 is TGTGCCAGCAGTACGGGCCCTCTACGGAACACTGAAGCTTTCTTT.

The chain is built from TRBV29-1 and TRBJ1-1; D perhaps matches TRBD1 (5 bases). The CDR3 consists of 13 residues. Trimming shortened V by 0 bases and J by 11 bases, and 16 bases separated the two germline ends. Germline loops: CDR1 SQVTM, CDR2 ANQGSEA. As DNA, the CDR3 is TGCAGCGTTGAAGATCTTGGGGGACCGGGGGCTTTCTTT. Amino acids: CSVEDLGGPGAFF.

The chain employs TRBV28 and TRBJ2-7; TRBD2 agrees at 9 bases. Germline lookup yields CDR1 MDHEN and CDR2 SYDVKM. This CDR3 comprises 16 residues. The V segment lost 3 bases and the J segment 4 bases; nucleotides outside the gene matches: 10. The DNA for the CDR3 is TGTGCCAGCAGTTTTCCCCCTGATAGCGGGGGTTACGAGCAGTACTTC. Amino acid sequence: CASSFPPDSGGYEQYF.

The chain has TRBV18 and TRBJ2-2; 11 nucleotides line up with TRBD1. In germline, CDR1 is KGHSH, CDR2 LQKENI. J gave up 3 bases and V 3 bases, and 3 bases lay outside the gene matches. CDR3 size: 16 residues. Here the CDR3 reads CASSPRTGGHTGELFF. As DNA, the CDR3 is TGTGCCAGCTCACCTCGGACAGGGGGCCACACCGGGGAGCTGTTTTTT.

The chain joins TRBV4-1 to TRBJ1-4; D not certain. Trimming pared 1 base from V and 5 bases from J, leaving 11 bases between. There are 15 residues in the CDR3. Per germline, CDR1 MGHRA and CDR2 YSYEKL. CDR3 sequence: CASSQGLVNNEKLFF. As DNA, the CDR3 is TGCGCCAGCAGCCAAGGATTGGTAAACAATGAAAAACTGTTTTTT.

CDR3 in DNA: TGTGCCAGCAGCTTGATCCAGGGGGTCGACGAGCAGTACTTC. It yields the protein CASSLIQGVDEQYF. The chain combines TRBV5-6 with TRBJ2-7; 7 bases map to TRBD1. The CDR3 runs to 14 residues. The V gene end was trimmed by 1 base and the J gene end by 5 bases; junction bases not matched to a gene: 6. Germline V CDR1 and CDR2: SGHDT, YYEEEE.

This chain links TRBV19 with TRBJ1-4; no clear D. The CDR3 covers 15 residues. The V gene lost 4 bases and the J gene lost 2 bases, with 11 bases spanning the gap. In germline, CDR1 is LNHDA, CDR2 SQIVND (reference sequence). The CDR3 coding sequence is TGTGCCAGTAGTACGGACCGGGAGACTAATGAAAAACTGTTTTTT. It encodes CASSTDRETNEKLFF.

In regard to this clone: This sequence may be a read error, since a much larger clone differs from it by one base. Other DNA sequences in the sample encode the same CDR3. V usage is TRBV30 and J usage is TRBJ1-5; D remains ambiguous. V was trimmed by 1 base and J by 3 bases, leaving 7 bases between them. Germline V gene sequence: CDR1 GTSNPN, CDR2 SVGIG (reference sequence). The CDR3 loop spans 13 amino acids. As DNA, the CDR3 is TGTGCCTGGAGTGCTGGGTACAATCAGCCCCAGCATTTT. Residues: CAWSAGYNQPQHF.

The CDR3 DNA reads as TGTGCCAGCAGTGACCTAGGCGGGAGAGGTGAGCAGTTCTTC. Protein product: CASSDLGGRGEQFF. The rearrangement uses TRBV2 and TRBJ2-1; 7 positions match TRBD2. V trimming: 3 bases; J trimming: 9 bases; junction bases outside the gene matches: 8. Per the germline V gene, CDR1 is SNHLY and CDR2 is FYNNEI. The CDR3 has 14 residues.

This chain connects TRBV9 to TRBJ1-2, with TRBD1 matching 7 bases. The CDR3 extends over 15 amino acids. Germline lookup yields CDR1 SGDLS and CDR2 YYNGEE. The junction had 9 bases not matched to a gene; V was cut back by 3 bases and J by 4 bases. The CDR3 region has the DNA TGTGCCAGCAGCGCCAGGGGGGGGACCCTCTATGGCTACACCTTC. Protein: CASSARGGTLYGYTF.